Shown below are 20 T cell receptor beta chains from a single sample sequenced in a study of blood T cells in healthy people across ages. Alongside a J-beta primer mix, a sample-barcoded 5' primer served in a second PCR lasting about 7 to 11 cycles. TCRdb independently ran MiXCR on the 5' RACE reads; one entry per CDR3 protein. The sample yields roughly 900,000 distinct CDR3 sequences, 40% to 60% seen once. What was sequenced was blood. These receptors were obtained from a man under 40 in good health.

This clonotype showed up just a few times. This chain uses TRBV28 with TRBJ1-2; D is unresolved. Germline V gene sequence: CDR1 MDHEN, CDR2 SYDVKM. The CDR3 totals 13 residues. The V end was cut by 2 bases, the J end by 4 bases, with 8 bases between. CDR3 residues: CASSLEEIYGYTF. DNA for the CDR3: TGTGCCAGCAGTTTAGAAGAGATCTATGGCTACACCTTC.

V gene TRBV7-2 combines with J gene TRBJ2-3, with D uncertain. V was clipped by 1 base and J by 2 bases, with 10 bases between them. Germline V gives CDR1 SGHTA, CDR2 FQGNSA. The CDR3 is 15 residues long. The CDR3 region has the DNA TGTGCCAGCAGCTTAGGCAGGAAGTTCACAGATACGCAGTATTTT. Residues: CASSLGRKFTDTQYF.

V usage is TRBV7-2 and J usage is TRBJ2-5; 8 bases match TRBD1. Germline loops: CDR1 SGHTA, CDR2 FQGNSA. J gave up 4 bases and V 3 bases, and 10 bases lay outside the gene matches. The CDR3 contains 16 residues. The CDR3 sequence: CASSLNGQGSVETQYF. DNA of the CDR3: TGTGCCAGCAGCTTGAACGGACAGGGAAGCGTAGAGACCCAGTACTTC.

Details on this clonotype: The junction and the germline gene differ at one end; a read error may be behind it. The rearrangement links TRBV24-1 to TRBJ2-1; 7 bases line up with TRBD1. Germline-derived CDR1 and CDR2 are KGHDR and SFDVKD. The CDR3 is made up of 14 amino acids. The CDR3 sequence: CTTAGTENYNEQFF. DNA for the CDR3: TGTACCACTGCCGGGACAGAGAATTACAATGAGCAGTTCTTC.

This clonotype has a handful of counts. The gene calls are TRBV6-1 and TRBJ1-2; 7 nucleotides agree with TRBD1. V lost 5 bases, J lost 3 bases, and 3 bases stayed unmatched. This CDR3 is 13 amino acids long. From germline, CDR1 is MNHNS and CDR2 SASEGT. This chain's CDR3 is CASSSGQYYGYTF. Written as DNA, the CDR3 is TGTGCCAGCAGTTCGGGACAGTACTATGGCTACACCTTC.

V gene TRBV28 combines with J gene TRBJ2-1; D uncertain. CDR1 and CDR2 (germline): MDHEN, SYDVKM. V lost 3 bases to trimming and J lost 5 bases, with 5 bases between them. This CDR3 is 12 amino acids long. The CDR3, as DNA: TGTGCCAGCAGTTTCTTTAACAATGAGCAGTTCTTC. Its protein is CASSFFNNEQFF. Full variable domain (outside the CDR3, taken from reference TRBV28 and TRBJ2-1): DVKVTQSSRYLVKRTGEKVFLECVQDMDHENMFWYRQDPGLGLRLIYFSYDVKMKEKGDIPEGYSVSREKKERFSLILESASTNQTSMYLCASSFFNNEQFFGPGTRLTVL.

V gene TRBV5-4 combines with J gene TRBJ2-5; D not resolved. CDR3 length: 17 residues. The V end lost 4 bases, the J end lost 5 bases, and 24 bases lay between the germline ends. Germline assignment: CDR1 SGHNT and CDR2 YYREEE (reference sequence). The CDR3 nucleotides are TGTGCCAGCAGCCGCCTAATTGATATTTCTTCGAGGGAGACCCAGTACTTC. Translation gives CASSRLIDISSRETQYF.

V usage is TRBV18 and J usage is TRBJ2-3; weak D call: TRBD1 (5 bases). This CDR3 has 16 amino acids. With 1 base removed from V and 0 bases from J, the gap between germline ends came to 11 bases. Germline lookup yields CDR1 KGHSH and CDR2 LQKENI. DNA of the CDR3: TGTGCCAGCTCACCACAGTCGCGACAGAGCACAGATACGCAGTATTTT. This gives the protein CASSPQSRQSTDTQYF.

The chain has TRBV6-5 and TRBJ1-2; D gene uncertain. V was trimmed by 6 bases and J by 8 bases, leaving 16 bases between them. Germline values: CDR1 MNHEY, CDR2 SVGAGI. CDR3 length: 13 residues. The CDR3 DNA follows: TGTGCCAGCAGCATCGGACCCGGGTCCGGCTACACCTTC. This translates into CASSIGPGSGYTF.

Concerning this clonotype itself: One end of the junction is discordant with germline, which a read error may explain. V is TRBV7-9 and J is TRBJ2-1; 7 bases match TRBD2. The CDR3 runs 15 residues. CDR1 is SEHNR, CDR2 FQNEAQ, per germline (reference sequence). CDR3 coding DNA: TGTGCCGGCAGCTTGGAAGCGGGGCCCAGCTCTGAGCAGTTCTTC. Its translation: CAGSLEAGPSSEQFF.

This clonotype has only a few counts. V gene TRBV28 combines with J gene TRBJ1-4; D gene uncertain. The V gene lost 4 bases and the J gene lost 12 bases, with 15 bases spanning the gap. This CDR3 region has 13 residues. The germline V gene has CDR1 MDHEN and CDR2 SYDVKM. Written as DNA, the CDR3 is TGTGCCAGCAGTTCCGCGGGCGTAGGAGAACTGTTTTTT. Translation: CASSSAGVGELFF.

This clonotype was counted many times. This chain connects TRBV4-2 to TRBJ2-1, with 7 bases aligning to TRBD2. V was pared by 6 bases and J by 10 bases, with 6 bases of the junction left unmatched. The CDR3 is 12 amino acids. The germline CDR1 and CDR2 sequences are LGHNA and YNFKEQ. CDR3 DNA sequence: TGTGCCAGCAGTGTTACGGGGGGAGAGCAGTTCTTC. The encoded protein is CASSVTGGEQFF.

Here the CDR3 DNA reads TGTGCCAGCAGACCTCCGCGGGGGATCGCTGAAGCTTTCTTT. The encoded protein is CASRPPRGIAEAFF. This chain uses TRBV28 with TRBJ1-1; D might be TRBD1 (5 bases). CDR1 is MDHEN, CDR2 SYDVKM, per germline. The CDR3 contains 14 residues. V lost 6 bases to trimming and J lost 6 bases, with 17 bases between them.

In this sample, this clonotype turned up a few times. The chain carries TRBV28 and TRBJ2-1; TRBD1 agrees at 10 bases. The CDR3 totals 14 residues. With 8 bases clipped from V and 8 bases from J, the junction kept 9 bases outside the gene matches. Germline loops: CDR1 MDHEN, CDR2 SYDVKM. DNA of the CDR3: TGTGCCAGCCGACAGGGGGCCGTTTGGGATGAGCAGTTCTTC. The encoded protein is CASRQGAVWDEQFF.

This clonotype was counted only a few times. The genes are TRBV6-1 and TRBJ2-7, with D tentatively TRBD2 (5 bases). This CDR3 contains 13 residues. The V end was cut by 8 bases, the J end by 1 base, with 12 bases between. Germline V gives CDR1 MNHNS, CDR2 SASEGT. The CDR3 DNA follows: TGTGCCAGCGGACGGGAAATTTCCTACGAGCAGTACTTC. Its translation: CASGREISYEQYF.

This chain joins TRBV4-2 and TRBJ2-1; D unclear. Trimming took off 0 bases at V and 0 bases at J, with 12 bases between the two ends. Germline V CDR1 and CDR2: LGHNA, YNFKEQ. This CDR3 has 17 residues. CDR3 bases: TGTGCCAGCAGCCAAGAGGCTCTGCGGAGCTCCTACAATGAGCAGTTCTTC. It codes for CASSQEALRSSYNEQFF.

This chain links TRBV12-3 or TRBV12-4 with TRBJ1-2, with a weak D call TRBD1 (5 bases). This CDR3 has 14 amino acids. Trimming took 5 bases from V and 2 from J, leaving 12 bases between them. CDR3 bases: TGTGCCAGCAGTACCTTATCAGGGAACTATGGCTACACCTTC. Translation gives CASSTLSGNYGYTF.

The genes are TRBV9 and TRBJ1-2; perhaps TRBD1 as D (6 bases). Germline CDR1 is SGDLS and CDR2 is YYNGEE. The CDR3 covers 15 residues. Trimming removed 2 bases at V and 6 bases at J, with 17 bases between. CDR3: CASSVRGANGDGYTF. In DNA form, the CDR3 reads TGTGCCAGCAGCGTTCGGGGGGCGAATGGAGATGGCTACACCTTC.

The chain recombines TRBV7-2 with TRBJ1-2; D is possibly TRBD1 (6 bases). CDR3 length: 16 amino acids. V was clipped by 5 bases and J by 6 bases, with 22 bases between them. CDR1 and CDR2 (germline): SGHTA, FQGNSA. CDR3 protein: CASSQDSLTALDGYTF. In nucleotides, the CDR3 is TGTGCCAGCAGCCAGGACAGTCTTACTGCTCTCGATGGCTACACCTTC.

The J gene is TRBJ2-7, the V gene TRBV21-1; no DNA check was done on the table's D call, TRBD2. TRBV21-1 represents a pseudogene. The length of the CDR3 is 15 residues. The CDR3 loop reads CASSKGGTSGNEQYF. CDR3 nucleotides: TGTGCCAGCAGCAAAGGGGGGACTAGCGGGAACGAGCAGTACTTC.